Each of the 16 T cell receptor delta chains below was sequenced from the same sample in a study of γδ T cells in repeated Plasmodium falciparum infection. TCRdb reprocessed the multiplex PCR reads using CATT. The sample consists of 45,000 to 60,000 delta-chain clones, roughly 2% of them appearing once. Gammadelta T cells were flow-sorted from PBMC into Vgamma9/Vdelta2+ and Vdelta2-negative populations for bulk analysis. The sequencing input was gamma-delta T cells from blood. The origin of the receptors is a pool of human donors (malaria-infected and uninfected, not separated).

The chain has TRDV1 and TRDJ1, with 12 bases identical to TRDD3. No J segment appears in TCRdb, so it was assigned here by matching the sequence to germline. Unmatched junction bases numbered 16, after V lost 2 bases and J lost 0 bases. CDR3 length: 21 amino acids. Germline V gene lookup returns CDR1 TSWWSYY and CDR2 QGS. For the CDR3, the DNA is TGTGCTCTTGGGGAATCCTCCTACGCCTGGGGGATACGGGAGTACACCGATAAACTCATCTTT. This translates into CALGESSYAWGIREYTDKLIF.

This clone was observed many times. J is TRDJ1 and V is TRDV2; 9 positions agree with TRDD3. The J gene is absent in TCRdb and was assigned here via DNA matching to germline. Unmatched junction bases numbered 14, after V lost 3 bases and J lost 4 bases. This CDR3 is 17 amino acids long. Per germline, CDR1 GEAIGNYY and CDR2 EKD. The CDR3: CACDYTGGYPEGDKLIF. CDR3 bases: TGTGCCTGTGACTACACAGGGGGATACCCCGAAGGCGATAAACTCATCTTT.

As regards this clone: A far more abundant clone sits one base away, making this likely a read error. The same CDR3 is also encoded by other DNA sequences in this sample. The chain has TRDV1 and TRDJ1; 7 positions match TRDD3. As TCRdb names no J gene, one was assigned here on the basis of a DNA match to germline. The CDR3 is 22 residues long. V lost 0 bases to trimming and J lost 5 bases; unmatched junction nucleotides: 27. The germline V gene encodes CDR1 TSWWSYY and CDR2 QGS. DNA of the CDR3: TGTGCTCTTGGGGAACTGAAAGCCCATCTACTTAGACTGGGGTTGTTAAGAGATAAACTCATCTTT. It codes for CALGELKAHLLRLGLLRDKLIF.

About this clone: The protein held in TCRdb is that of a much larger clone and does not match this DNA's translation at residue 6, likely because of a read error; the protein shown is translated from the DNA. This chain joins TRDV3 and TRDJ1; 7 bases line up with TRDD3. No J gene was available from TCRdb, and it was assigned here by a germline match of the DNA. In germline, CDR1 is TVYSNPD, CDR2 GDNSRS (reference sequence). V was clipped by 5 bases and J by 1 base; unmatched bases: 40. The CDR3 spans 24 residues. Here the CDR3 DNA reads TGTGCCCATGGGGTCCCCTTTTTATACTGGGGACTAACAAGGGTTCGATCTTGCACCGATAAACTCATCTTT. Protein: CAHGVPFLYWGLTRVRSCTDKLIF.

This clone was seen repeatedly, ten times or more. This likely stems from a read error, as it lies one base from a far larger clone. Other DNA sequences from this sample encode an identical CDR3 as well. The rearrangement uses TRAV38-2/DV8 and TRDJ1; 11 bases align to TRDD3. Germline CDR1 and CDR2: TSESDYY and QEAYKQQN. This CDR3 comprises 19 residues. The CDR3 is CAYSPSGEAVGDTSDKLIF. DNA of the CDR3: TGTGCTTATAGTCCCAGCGGTGAGGCGGTGGGGGATACGTCCGACAAACTCATCTTT.

Comments on this clone: This DNA's translation differs at residue 7 from TCRdb's protein, which comes from a much larger clone; a read error is likely, and the protein shown is translated from the DNA. The CDR3 is CALGELELPTWGIRGVDKLIF. CDR3 bases: TGTGCTCTTGGGGAACTAGAACTTCCTACATGGGGGATACGAGGGGTCGATAAACTCATCTTT. The V gene is TRDV1, the J gene TRDJ1; 11 nucleotides agree with TRDD3. TCRdb does not report a J gene; here it was assigned by matching the DNA to germline references. V lost 0 bases to trimming and J lost 4 bases; unmatched junction nucleotides: 19. Germline CDR1 TSWWSYY, CDR2 QGS. The CDR3 is 21 amino acids.

Worth noting for this clone: A read error is likely here: a far larger clone is one base away. Other DNA sequences in this sample translate to the same CDR3. This rearrangement joins TRDV1 to TRDJ1; weak D call: TRDD3 (5 bases). The J gene, left out of TCRdb, was set here by checking the DNA against germline. The CDR3 is 28 residues long. Deletions cut 0 bases from V and 7 bases from J, with 54 bases between. Per germline, CDR1 TSWWSYY and CDR2 QGS. CDR3 sequence (DNA): TGTGCTCTTGGGGAACTCTCTCACGAGGCCCCCGTCCCAGGACGCGTTTACTGGCCACCCGGTGTATCGATTAAACTCATCTTT. Amino acids: CALGELSHEAPVPGRVYWPPGVSIKLIF.

The table lists this clone with many counts. TCRdb's listed protein matches a much larger clone and diverges from this DNA's translation at residue 5, likely through a read error; the protein shown comes from the DNA. V usage is TRDV1 and J usage is TRDJ1; 10 nucleotides align to TRDD3. TCRdb supplies no J gene; here it was assigned by aligning the nucleotide sequence to germline. The V segment lost 4 bases and the J segment 0 bases; nucleotides outside the gene matches: 17. This CDR3 comprises 20 residues. Germline-derived CDR1 and CDR2 are TSWWSYY and QGS. The CDR3, as DNA: TGTGCTCTTGGGGGGGTCCTCCTACAACTGGGGGATTGGAACACCGATAAACTCATCTTT. Translation: CALGGVLLQLGDWNTDKLIF.

This clone was seen a few times. The translation of this DNA and the TCRdb protein of a much larger clone differ at residue 5, probably owing to a read error; the protein shown here is translated from the DNA. The chain joins TRDV2 to TRDJ1, with D maybe TRDD3 (5 bases). Here the J gene came from matching the DNA to germline, since TCRdb omits it. There are 15 residues in the CDR3. Trimming left V 3 bases short and J 0 bases short, with 13 bases between. The germline V gene has CDR1 GEAIGNYY and CDR2 EKD. The CDR3 DNA is TGTGCCTGTGACGCCGTTGGGGAGTACACCGATAAACTCATCTTT. Its protein is CACDAVGEYTDKLIF.

Remarks on this clone: TCRdb attributes to this sequence the protein of a much larger clone, which differs from the DNA translation at residue 13; a read error is likely, and the protein displayed is translated from the DNA. J gene calling gave no result, while the V gene is TRDV2. CDR1 and CDR2 (germline): GEAIGNYY, EKD. The CDR3 covers 14 residues. CDR3 sequence (DNA): TGTGCCTGTGACCCCATTCAGGGCACCGATAAACTCACCTTT. This gives the protein CACDPIQGTDKLTF.

In this sample, this clone turned up a few times. TCRdb pairs this DNA with a much larger clone's protein that differs at residue 10, likely a read error; the protein shown was translated from the DNA. The chain uses TRDV1 and TRDJ1; TRDD3 matches 12 bases. The J gene, left out of TCRdb, was set here by checking the DNA against germline. Germline V CDR1 and CDR2: TSWWSYY, QGS. The CDR3 runs to 24 residues. The ends lost 1 base at V and 0 bases at J; junction bases unmatched: 24. Here the CDR3 DNA reads TGTGCTCTTGGGGAACCTCCCAGACCCCTCCTCTTATACTGGGGGATACCGTACACCGATAAACTCATCTTT. It encodes CALGEPPRPLLLYWGIPYTDKLIF.

This clone has just a few counts. TCRdb records a much larger clone's protein for this DNA, with a difference at residue 6 that likely arises from a read error; the protein given is the translation of the DNA. The rearrangement links TRDV1 to TRDJ1; 8 bases align to TRDD3. The J gene, left out of TCRdb, was set here by checking the DNA against germline. The CDR3 consists of 15 residues. The ends lost 9 bases at V and 2 bases at J; junction bases unmatched: 11. Germline CDR1 reads TSWWSYY; CDR2 reads QGS. For the CDR3, the DNA is TGTGCTCTCTTCCCTGCTGGGGGAGCTACCGATAAACTCATCTTT. As protein: CALFPAGGATDKLIF.

With regard to this clone: TCRdb's protein, taken from a much larger clone, differs from this DNA's translation at residues 4 and 6, likely owing to a read error; the protein displayed comes from the DNA. The chain recombines TRDV1 with TRDJ1, with D perhaps TRDD2 (5 bases). CDR1 TSWWSYY and CDR2 QGS come from the germline V gene. The CDR3 spans 13 residues. The CDR3 reads CALRELPADKLIF. CDR3 bases: TGTGCTCTTAGGGAACTTCCGGCCGATAAACTCATCTTT.

This clone was found a few times. With a far larger clone one base away, a read error is the likely cause. Other nucleotide sequences in the sample specify the same CDR3. This chain's CDR3 is CALAWPSSPYWGILPTDKLIF. The CDR3, as DNA: TGTGCCTTAGCTTGGCCTTCCTCCCCGTACTGGGGGATCCTTCCGACCGATAAACTCATCTTT. The chain joins TRDV3 to TRDJ1, with 10 positions matching TRDD3. Losses at the gene ends were 3 bases for V and 2 bases for J; bases not matched to a gene: 27. The CDR3 totals 21 residues. Germline CDR1 reads TVYSNPD; CDR2 reads GDNSRS (reference sequence).

A remark on this clone: TCRdb assigns this DNA the protein of a much larger clone, which departs from its translation at residue 9; this likely reflects a read error, and the protein shown comes from translating the DNA. This chain connects TRDV1 to TRDJ3, with 8 bases fitting TRDD3. Here the J gene was assigned by germline matching of the DNA, as TCRdb has none. Unmatched junction bases numbered 20, after V lost 1 base and J lost 0 bases. The CDR3 sequence is 24 residues long. Germline V CDR1 and CDR2: TSWWSYY, QGS. CDR3 region: CALGEPVLRTGGQINSWDTRQMFF. CDR3 sequence (DNA): TGTGCTCTTGGGGAACCGGTCCTTCGAACTGGGGGCCAGATCAACTCCTGGGACACCCGACAGATGTTTTTC.

This clone was detected a few times. This DNA's translation and the protein TCRdb lists, from a much larger clone, do not match at residue 14, likely due to a read error; the protein shown is translated from the DNA. The genes are TRDV1 and TRDJ1; D perhaps matches TRDD2 (5 bases). The J gene, not given by TCRdb, was assigned here from a germline match of the nucleotide sequence. The CDR3 is 25 amino acids. The germline V gene encodes CDR1 TSWWSYY and CDR2 QGS. Deletions cut 0 bases from V and 0 bases from J, with 38 bases between. CDR3 sequence reads: CALGELPFLWVLRGTFRPYTDKLIF. CDR3 DNA: TGTGCTCTTGGGGAACTTCCGTTCCTTTGGGTCCTTAGGGGTACGTTCCGTCCGTACACCGATAAACTCATCTTT.